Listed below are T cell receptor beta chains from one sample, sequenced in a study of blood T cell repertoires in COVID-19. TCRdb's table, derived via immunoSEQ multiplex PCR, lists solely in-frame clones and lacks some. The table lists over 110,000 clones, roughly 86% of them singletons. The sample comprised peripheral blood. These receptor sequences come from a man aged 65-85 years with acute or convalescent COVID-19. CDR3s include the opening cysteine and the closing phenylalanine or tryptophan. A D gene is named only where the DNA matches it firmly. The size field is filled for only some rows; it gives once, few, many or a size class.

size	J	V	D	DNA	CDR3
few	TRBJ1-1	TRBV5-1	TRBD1	TGCGCCAGCAGCTTTGGACAGGGGGGGACTGAAGCTTTCTTT	CASSFGQGGTEAFF
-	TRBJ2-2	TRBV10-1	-	TGCGCCAGCAGTGAGCAGGGTTTTACCGGGGAGCTGTTTTTT	CASSEQGFTGELFF
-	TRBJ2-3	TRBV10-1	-	TGCGCCAGCAGTGGAGGTCTAGGATTCCCCACAGATACGCAGTATTTT	CASSGGLGFPTDTQYF
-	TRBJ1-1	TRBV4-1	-	TGCGCCAGCAGCCAACCAGGGGTTGAAGCTTTCTTT	CASSQPGVEAFF
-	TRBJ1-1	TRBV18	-	TGTGCCAGCTCACCACCCGGGGGATTTGGGTCGCGGACTGAAGCTTTCTTT	CASSPPGGFGSRTEAFF
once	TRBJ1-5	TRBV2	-	TGTGCCAGCAGGGAGGGGTCTGTGCCCCAGCATTTT	CASREGSVPQHF
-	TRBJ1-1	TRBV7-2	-	TGTGCCAGCAGCCTCACAGGGACCAACACTGAAGCTTTCTTT	CASSLTGTNTEAFF
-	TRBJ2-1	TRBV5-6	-	TGTGCCAGCAGCTTGTCGGGGATCGGTGAGCAGTTCTTC	CASSLSGIGEQFF
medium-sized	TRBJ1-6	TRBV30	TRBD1	TGTGCCTGGAGTGTGTTGACAGGGGCTAATTCACCCCTCCACTTT	CAWSVLTGANSPLHF
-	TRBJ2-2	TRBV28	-	TGTGCCAGCAGTCTCCACTGGGGAGCGGACACCGGGGAGCTGTTTTTT	CASSLHWGADTGELFF
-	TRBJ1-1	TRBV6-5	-	TGTGCCAGCAGTTACACGGGGACAACTGAAGCTTTCTTT	CASSYTGTTEAFF
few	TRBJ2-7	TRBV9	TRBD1	TGTGCCAGCAGCGTAGTGGGACAGGGCCACTACGAGCAGTACTTC	CASSVVGQGHYEQYF
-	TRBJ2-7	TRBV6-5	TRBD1	TGTGCCAGCAGGCCTCGGCTAACAGGGGGTGTGGACTTC	CASRPRLTGGVDF
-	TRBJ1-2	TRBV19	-	TGTGCCAGTAGTATCTTATCTTGGGTCGCGATGGGCAGCTCCTATGGCTACACCTTC	CASSILSWVAMGSSYGYTF
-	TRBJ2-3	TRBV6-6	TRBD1	TGTGCCAGCAGGCCTCCAGGGGGCGCCCCGACAGATACGCAGTATTTT	CASRPPGGAPTDTQYF
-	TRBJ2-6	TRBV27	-	TGTGCCAGCAGTTCTCCGGGGGCTGGGGCCAACGTCCTGACTTTC	CASSSPGAGANVLTF
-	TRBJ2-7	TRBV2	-	TGTGCCACTTGGCACGAGCAGTACTTC	CATWHEQYF
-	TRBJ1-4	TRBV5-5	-	TGTGCCAGCAGCTTGGGGGGCAGTCGAGCAACTAATGAAAAACTGTTTTTT	CASSLGGSRATNEKLFF
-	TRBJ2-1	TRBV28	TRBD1	TGTGCCAGCAGTTTCGGAGGGACAGGCTACAATGAGCAGTTCTTC	CASSFGGTGYNEQFF
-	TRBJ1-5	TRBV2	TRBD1	TGTGCCAGCAGTGAAGCTTGGCAGGGGGTATTGGGCAATCAGCCCCAGCATTTT	CASSEAWQGVLGNQPQHF
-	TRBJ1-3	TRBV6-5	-	TGTGCCAGCAGTCCGATGGGGACACCTGGAAACACCATATATTTT	CASSPMGTPGNTIYF
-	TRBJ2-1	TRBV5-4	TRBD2	TGTGCCAGCAGCCAGCAGGTAGCGGGGACCTACAATGAGCAGTTCTTC	CASSQQVAGTYNEQFF
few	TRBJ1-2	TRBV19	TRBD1	TGTGCCAGTAGACCCAACAGGGGCCATGGGGAGGGCTACACCTTC	CASRPNRGHGEGYTF
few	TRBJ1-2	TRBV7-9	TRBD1	TGTGCCAGCAGCTCACCGGGACAGGGTGACTATGGCTACACCTTC	CASSSPGQGDYGYTF
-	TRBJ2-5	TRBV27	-	TGTGCCAGCGCTTTTTACAGGGACCAAGAGACCCAGTACTTC	CASAFYRDQETQYF
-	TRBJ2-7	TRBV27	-	TGTGCCAGCAGTTTAGCGGGACGTCCCTCCGAGCAGTACTTC	CASSLAGRPSEQYF
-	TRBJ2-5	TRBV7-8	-	TGTGCCAGCAGCTTGGGGGGACAGCGCCGGGAGACCCAGTACTTC	CASSLGGQRRETQYF
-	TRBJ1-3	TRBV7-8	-	TGTGCCAGCAGCCCCCGAGGGGACACTTTCATGGGGAACACCATATATTTT	CASSPRGDTFMGNTIYF
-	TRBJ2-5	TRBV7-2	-	TGTGCCAGCAGCTTAGGTCCGGTTCCTGCGTCAGAGACCCAGTACTTC	CASSLGPVPASETQYF
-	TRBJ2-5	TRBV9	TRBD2	TGTGCCAGCAGCGCGTGGGACTATCCACAAGAGACCCAGTACTTC	CASSAWDYPQETQYF
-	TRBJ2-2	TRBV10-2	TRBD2	TGCGCCAGCAGTGCTGTCCTAGCGGGAAACACCGGGGAGCTGTTTTTT	CASSAVLAGNTGELFF
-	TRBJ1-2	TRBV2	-	TGTGCCAGCACCAGCCTCCGGGACACAAAGTATGGCTACACCTTC	CASTSLRDTKYGYTF
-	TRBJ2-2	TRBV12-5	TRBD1	TGTGCCACTCGACAGGGCTCGAACACCGGGGAGCTGTTTTTT	CATRQGSNTGELFF
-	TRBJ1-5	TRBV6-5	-	TGTGCCAGCAGTTACAGCTCCAATCAGCCCCAGCATTTT	CASSYSSNQPQHF
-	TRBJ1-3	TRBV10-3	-	TGTGCCATCAGTGATCCCGGGGGCTCTGGAAACACCATATATTTT	CAISDPGGSGNTIYF
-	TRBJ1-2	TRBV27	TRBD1	TGTGCCAGCAGGACAGGGTTCGTGGATGGCTACACCTTC	CASRTGFVDGYTF
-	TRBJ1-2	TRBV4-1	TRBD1	TGCGCCAGCAGCCAAACCGACGGACAGGGATATGGCTACACCTTC	CASSQTDGQGYGYTF
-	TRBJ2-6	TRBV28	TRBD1	TGTGCCAGCAGTCCGGGACAGGGGTTTTCTGGGGCCAACGTCCTGACTTTC	CASSPGQGFSGANVLTF
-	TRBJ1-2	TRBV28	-	TGTGCCAGCAGTTCCGGGACAACCTATGGCTACACCTTC	CASSSGTTYGYTF
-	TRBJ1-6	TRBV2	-	TGTGCCAGCAGTTCCGGGACACGCCAATATAATTCACCCCTCCACTTT	CASSSGTRQYNSPLHF
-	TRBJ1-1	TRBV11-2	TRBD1	TGTGCCAGCAGCCCTTCCGGGACAGGGCTCAGTTATCCTGAAGCTTTCTTT	CASSPSGTGLSYPEAFF